This T cell receptor (beta chain) was identified during a study of blood T cell repertoires in COVID-19. In the study overall: COVID-19 samples collected from the United States, Italy and Spain covered acute and convalescent phases.

Recruited during active infection, patients (from Seattle) were subsequently followed longitudinally. As originally analysed: Counts of nucleated cells, estimated from reference gene primer amplification, were obtained. The assay was immunoSEQ multiplex PCR, and TCRdb's table has in-frame clones only and misses some. That table supplies the V and J calls and clone size; D and trimming were determined from the DNA. The repertoire holds a few hundred thousand clones, with about nine tenths as singletons. CDR3 length: 18 residues. The germline V gene has CDR1 SGHAT and CDR2 FQNNGV. The junction had 13 bases not matched to a gene; V was cut back by 0 bases and J by 6 bases.

The material sequenced was peripheral blood. The receptor was derived from a woman aged 25-40 years with COVID-19, enrolled during active disease. This chain uses TRBV11-2 with TRBJ2-1; 8 nucleotides match TRBD2. The CDR3 is CASSLDLWVLSGGNEQFF. The CDR3 coding sequence is TGTGCCAGCAGCTTAGATCTTTGGGTCCTGAGCGGGGGCAATGAGCAGTTCTTC.